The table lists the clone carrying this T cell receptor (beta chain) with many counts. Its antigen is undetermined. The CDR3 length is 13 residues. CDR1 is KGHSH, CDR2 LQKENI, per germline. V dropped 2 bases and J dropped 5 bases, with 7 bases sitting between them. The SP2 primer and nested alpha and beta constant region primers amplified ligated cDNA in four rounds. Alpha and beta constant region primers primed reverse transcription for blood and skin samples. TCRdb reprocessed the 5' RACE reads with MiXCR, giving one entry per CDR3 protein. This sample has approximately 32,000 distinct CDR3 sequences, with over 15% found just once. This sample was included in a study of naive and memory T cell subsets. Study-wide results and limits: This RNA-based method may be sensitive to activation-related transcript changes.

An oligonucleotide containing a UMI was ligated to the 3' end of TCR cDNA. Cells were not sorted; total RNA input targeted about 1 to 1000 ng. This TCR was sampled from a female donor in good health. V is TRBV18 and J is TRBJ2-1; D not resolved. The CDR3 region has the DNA TGTGCCAGCTCACCAAGGACGGACAATGAGCAGTTCTTC. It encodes CASSPRTDNEQFF.